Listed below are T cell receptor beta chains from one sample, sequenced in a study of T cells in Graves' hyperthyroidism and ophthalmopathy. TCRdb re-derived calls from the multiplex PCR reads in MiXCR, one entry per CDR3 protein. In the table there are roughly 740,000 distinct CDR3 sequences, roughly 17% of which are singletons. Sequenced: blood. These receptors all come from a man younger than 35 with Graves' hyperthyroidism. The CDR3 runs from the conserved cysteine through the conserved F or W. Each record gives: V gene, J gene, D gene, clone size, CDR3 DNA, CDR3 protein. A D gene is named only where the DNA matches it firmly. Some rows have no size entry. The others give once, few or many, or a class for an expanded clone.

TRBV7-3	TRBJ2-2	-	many	TGTGCCAGCAGCTTAACAGATAACACCGGGGAGCTGTTTTTT	CASSLTDNTGELFF
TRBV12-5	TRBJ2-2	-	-	TGTGCTAGTGGTTTGGTACCTATCACCGGGGAGCTGTTTTTT	CASGLVPITGELFF
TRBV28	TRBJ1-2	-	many	TGTGCCAGCAGTTTTCCCTCGACTGTTGGTGGCTACACCTTC	CASSFPSTVGGYTF
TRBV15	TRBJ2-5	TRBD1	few	TGTGCCACCAGCTCGGACCGACAGGGGACGTGGGAGGCCCAGTACTTC	CATSSDRQGTWEAQYF
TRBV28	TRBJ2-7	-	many	TGTGCCAGCAGTCGCCACGAGCAGTACTTC	CASSRHEQYF
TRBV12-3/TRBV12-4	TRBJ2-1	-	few	TGTGCCAGTCTCACAGGGCCCTACAATGAGCAGTTCTTC	CASLTGPYNEQFF
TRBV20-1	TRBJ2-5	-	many	TGCAGTGCCAGGGAGGTTGGAGAGACCCAGTACTTC	CSAREVGETQYF
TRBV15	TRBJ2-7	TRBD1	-	TGTGCCACCAGCTTCCCGGGACAGGGGGTGTACGAGCAGTACTTC	CATSFPGQGVYEQYF
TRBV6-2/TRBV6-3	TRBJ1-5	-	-	TGTGCCAGCAGTTGCTACGGGAATCAGCCCCAGCATTTT	CASSCYGNQPQHF
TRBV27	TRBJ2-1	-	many	TGTGCCAGCAGTTTGGACGGGATGACATACAATGAGCAGTTCTTC	CASSLDGMTYNEQFF
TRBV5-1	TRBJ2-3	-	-	TGCGCCAGCAGCGAGGTGGGGAGGATCCCCACAGATACGCAGTATTTT	CASSEVGRIPTDTQYF
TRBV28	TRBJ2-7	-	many	TGTGCCAGCAGTCCGCTGGGGAGCTGGTCCTACGAGCAGTACTTC	CASSPLGSWSYEQYF
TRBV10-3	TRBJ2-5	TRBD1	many	TGTGCCATCAGGCGGGACAGGGGCCAAGAGACCCAGTACTTC	CAIRRDRGQETQYF
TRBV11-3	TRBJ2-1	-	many	TGTGCCAGCAGCTTAATGGGTTCGAATGAGCAGTTCTTC	CASSLMGSNEQFF
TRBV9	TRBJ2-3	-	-	TGTGCCAGCAGCCCCAACAGCATCACAGATACGCAGTATTTT	CASSPNSITDTQYF
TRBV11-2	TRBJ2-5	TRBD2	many	TGTGCCAGCAGCTCCACGCGGGAGTGGGAGACCCAGTACTTC	CASSSTREWETQYF
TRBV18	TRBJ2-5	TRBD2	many	TGTGCCAGCTCACTGCGGACTAGCGGGAGGACAGAGACCCAGTACTTC	CASSLRTSGRTETQYF